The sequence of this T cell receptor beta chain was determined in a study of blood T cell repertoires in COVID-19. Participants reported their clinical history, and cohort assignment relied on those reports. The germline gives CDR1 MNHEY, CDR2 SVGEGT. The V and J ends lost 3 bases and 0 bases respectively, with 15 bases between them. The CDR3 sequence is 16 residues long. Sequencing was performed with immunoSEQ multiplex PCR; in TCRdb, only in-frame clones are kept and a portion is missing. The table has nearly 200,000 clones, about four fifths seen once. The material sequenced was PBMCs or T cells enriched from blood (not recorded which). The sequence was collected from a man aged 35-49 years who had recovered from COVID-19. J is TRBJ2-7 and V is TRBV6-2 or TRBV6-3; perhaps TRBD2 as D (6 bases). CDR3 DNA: TGTGCCAGCAGTTATTCCGGGCTAGCGTACTCCTACGAGCAGTACTTC. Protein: CASSYSGLAYSYEQYF.